This T cell receptor (beta chain) came from a study of blood T cell repertoires in COVID-19. Across the whole study: Researchers got acute and convalescent COVID-19 samples from the United States, Italy and Spain. From T cells, B-cell-depleted T cells, or PBMCs came the material, which was cDNA or gDNA.

The V and J ends lost 3 bases and 4 bases respectively, with 15 bases between them. Germline V gene lookup returns CDR1 LGHNT and CDR2 FRNRAP. The length of the CDR3 is 15 residues. Methods used by the authors: For nucleated cells, counts were estimated from reference gene primer amplification. The data were produced by immunoSEQ multiplex PCR, yet TCRdb's version contains in-frame clones alone and is incomplete. V and J calls and clone size are those listed in that table; D and trimming were worked out from the DNA. The sample gives under 150,000 clones, roughly 89% of which show up once; approximately 4% is in the top ten. This clone was counted a single time.

The sequence was obtained from a woman aged 40 to 49 with acute or convalescent COVID-19. The sample consisted of peripheral blood. The V and J genes are TRBV12-5 and TRBJ1-1; D is possibly TRBD1 (5 bases). The CDR3 region has the DNA TGTGCTAGTGGTTTCAAGTCCAGGGACTCCACTGAAGCTTTCTTT. It encodes CASGFKSRDSTEAFF.